This T cell receptor (beta chain) emerged from a study of cytomegalovirus exposure and HLA in healthy donors. In the study overall: Out of roughly 170 million T cells, an earlier analysis found 117 million unique TCR beta sequences in total.

V was shortened by 1 base and J by 5 bases, with 8 bases between the two germline ends. There are 12 residues in the CDR3. The germline V gene has CDR1 GTSNPN and CDR2 SVGIG (reference sequence). Findings and caveats of the study: Earlier results showed most TCR beta V segments being productive about 87% or about 30% of the time.

About this clone: Its antigen remains unknown.

Primers: 60 Vbeta forward and 13 Jbeta reverse. Measured with immunoSEQ multiplex PCR; TCRdb has only the in-frame clones, and not every one. Altogether 90,000 to 110,000 clones are present, 69% being singletons, with the ten largest covering about 3.5%. The sequenced material came from PBMCs. The chain has TRBV30 and TRBJ1-1; D gene uncertain. The origin of this receptor is a man younger than 45 in good health and CMV-seronegative. CDR3 in DNA: TGTGCCTGGAGTGAGCGGCAGACTGAAGCTTTCTTT. It translates to CAWSERQTEAFF.